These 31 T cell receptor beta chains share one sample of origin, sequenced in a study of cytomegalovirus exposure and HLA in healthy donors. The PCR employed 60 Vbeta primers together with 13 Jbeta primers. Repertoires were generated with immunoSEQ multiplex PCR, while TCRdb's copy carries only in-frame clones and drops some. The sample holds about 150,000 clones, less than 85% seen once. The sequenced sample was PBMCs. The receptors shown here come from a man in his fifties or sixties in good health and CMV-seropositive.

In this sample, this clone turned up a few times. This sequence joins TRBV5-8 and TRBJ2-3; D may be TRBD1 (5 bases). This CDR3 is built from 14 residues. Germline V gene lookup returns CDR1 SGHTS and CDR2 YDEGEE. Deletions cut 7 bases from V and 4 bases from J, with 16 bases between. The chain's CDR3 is CASRPQGRSDTQYF. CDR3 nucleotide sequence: TGTGCCAGCCGACCCCAGGGCCGTTCAGATACGCAGTATTTT.

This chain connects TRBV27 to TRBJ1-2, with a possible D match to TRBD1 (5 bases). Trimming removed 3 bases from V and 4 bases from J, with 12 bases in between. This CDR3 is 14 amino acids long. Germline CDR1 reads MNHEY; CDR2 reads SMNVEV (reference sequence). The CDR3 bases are TGTGCCAGCAGTTTCTTGGACACGTCCTATGGCTACACCTTC. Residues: CASSFLDTSYGYTF.

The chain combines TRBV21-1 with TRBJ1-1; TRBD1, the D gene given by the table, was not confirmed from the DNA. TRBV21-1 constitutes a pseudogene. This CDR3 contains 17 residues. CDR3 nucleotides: TGTGCCAGCAGCAAAGAGGGGACAGGGCATTTGAACACTGAAGCTTTCTTT. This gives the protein CASSKEGTGHLNTEAFF.

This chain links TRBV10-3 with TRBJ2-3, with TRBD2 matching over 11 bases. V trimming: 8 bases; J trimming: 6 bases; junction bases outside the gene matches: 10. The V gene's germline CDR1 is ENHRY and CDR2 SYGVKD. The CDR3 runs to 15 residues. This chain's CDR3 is CAIGELAGVDDTQYF. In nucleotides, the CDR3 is TGTGCCATCGGGGAACTAGCGGGAGTGGATGATACGCAGTATTTT.

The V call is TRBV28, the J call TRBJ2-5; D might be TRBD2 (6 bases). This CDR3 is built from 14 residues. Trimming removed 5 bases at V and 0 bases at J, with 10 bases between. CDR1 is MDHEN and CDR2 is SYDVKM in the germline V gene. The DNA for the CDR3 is TGTGCCAGCAGTGACCGGGAGAACCAAGAGACCCAGTACTTC. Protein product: CASSDRENQETQYF.

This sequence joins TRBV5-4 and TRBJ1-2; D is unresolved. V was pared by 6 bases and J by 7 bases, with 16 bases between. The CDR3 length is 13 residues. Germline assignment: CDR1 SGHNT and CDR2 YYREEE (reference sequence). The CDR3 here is CASKPLGSGGYTF. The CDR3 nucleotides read TGTGCCAGCAAACCACTGGGGAGTGGTGGCTACACCTTC.

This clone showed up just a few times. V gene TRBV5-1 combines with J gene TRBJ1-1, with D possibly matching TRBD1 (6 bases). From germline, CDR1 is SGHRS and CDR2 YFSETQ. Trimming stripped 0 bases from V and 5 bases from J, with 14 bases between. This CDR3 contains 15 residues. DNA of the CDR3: TGCGCCAGCAGCTTGGCTTCAGGGGATTTGACTGAAGCTTTCTTT. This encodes CASSLASGDLTEAFF.

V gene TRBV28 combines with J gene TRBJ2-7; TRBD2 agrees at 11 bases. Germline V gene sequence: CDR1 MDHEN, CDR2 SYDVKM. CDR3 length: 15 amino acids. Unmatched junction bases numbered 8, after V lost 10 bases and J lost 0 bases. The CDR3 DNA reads TGTGCCACCGATAGCGGGAGGGCTTCCTCCTACGAGCAGTACTTC. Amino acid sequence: CATDSGRASSYEQYF.

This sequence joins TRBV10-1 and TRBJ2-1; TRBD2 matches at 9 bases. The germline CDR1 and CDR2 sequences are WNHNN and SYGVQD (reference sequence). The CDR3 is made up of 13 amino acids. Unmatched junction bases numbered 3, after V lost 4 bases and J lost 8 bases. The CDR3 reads CASSVRTSDEQFF. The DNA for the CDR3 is TGCGCCAGCAGTGTAAGGACTAGCGATGAGCAGTTCTTC.

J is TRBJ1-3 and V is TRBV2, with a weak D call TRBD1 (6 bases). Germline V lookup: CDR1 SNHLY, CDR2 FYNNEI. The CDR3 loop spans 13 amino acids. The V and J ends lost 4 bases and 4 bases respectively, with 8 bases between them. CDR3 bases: TGTGCCAGCAGTGTCCAGGGGGGAAACACCATATATTTT. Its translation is CASSVQGGNTIYF.

The CDR3 DNA is TGTGCCAGCAGCTTCGACCCGACAGGGAACACTGAAGCTTTCTTT. This translates into CASSFDPTGNTEAFF. The chain is built from TRBV9 and TRBJ1-1, with D tentatively TRBD1 (6 bases). CDR3 length: 15 residues. Per the germline V gene, CDR1 is SGDLS and CDR2 is YYNGEE. With 4 bases removed from V and 1 base from J, the gap between germline ends came to 14 bases.

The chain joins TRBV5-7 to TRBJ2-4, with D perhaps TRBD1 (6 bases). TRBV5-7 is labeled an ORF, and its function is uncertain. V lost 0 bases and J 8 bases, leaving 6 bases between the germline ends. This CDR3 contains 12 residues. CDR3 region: CASSLDRDIQYF. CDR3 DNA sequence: TGTGCCAGCAGCTTGGACAGGGACATTCAGTACTTC.

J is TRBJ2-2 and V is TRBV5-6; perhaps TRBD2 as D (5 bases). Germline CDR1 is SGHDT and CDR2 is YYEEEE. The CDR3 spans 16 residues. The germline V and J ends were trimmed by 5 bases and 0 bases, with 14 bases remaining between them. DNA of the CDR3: TGTGCCAGCAGTTTATTGTTTAGCGCGAACACCGGGGAGCTGTTTTTT. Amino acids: CASSLLFSANTGELFF.

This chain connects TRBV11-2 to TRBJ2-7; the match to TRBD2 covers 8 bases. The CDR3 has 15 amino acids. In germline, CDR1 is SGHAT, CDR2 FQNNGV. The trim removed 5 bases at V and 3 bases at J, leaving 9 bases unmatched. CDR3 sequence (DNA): TGTGCCAGCAGCCACCCGCGCGGGGGGATCTACGAGCAGTACTTC. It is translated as CASSHPRGGIYEQYF.

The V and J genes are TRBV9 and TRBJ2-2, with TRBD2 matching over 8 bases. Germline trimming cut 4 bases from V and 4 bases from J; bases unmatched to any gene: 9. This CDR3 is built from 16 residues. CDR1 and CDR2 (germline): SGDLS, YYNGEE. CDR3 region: CASSFSVAGSTGELFF. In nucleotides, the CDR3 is TGTGCCAGCAGCTTCTCGGTAGCGGGAAGCACCGGGGAGCTGTTTTTT.

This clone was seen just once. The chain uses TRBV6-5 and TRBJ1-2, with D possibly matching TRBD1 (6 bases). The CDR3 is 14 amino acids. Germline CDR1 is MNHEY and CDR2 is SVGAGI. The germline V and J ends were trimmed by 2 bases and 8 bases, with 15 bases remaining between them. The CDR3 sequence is CASSYRDTRRGYTF. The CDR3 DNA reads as TGTGCCAGCAGTTACCGGGACACCCGTCGCGGCTACACCTTC.

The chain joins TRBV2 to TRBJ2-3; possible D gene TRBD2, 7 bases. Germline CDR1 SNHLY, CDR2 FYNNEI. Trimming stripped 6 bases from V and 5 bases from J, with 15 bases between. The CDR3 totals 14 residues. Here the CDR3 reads CASSEKGEGDTQYF. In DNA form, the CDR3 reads TGTGCCAGCAGCGAGAAGGGGGAGGGAGATACGCAGTATTTT.

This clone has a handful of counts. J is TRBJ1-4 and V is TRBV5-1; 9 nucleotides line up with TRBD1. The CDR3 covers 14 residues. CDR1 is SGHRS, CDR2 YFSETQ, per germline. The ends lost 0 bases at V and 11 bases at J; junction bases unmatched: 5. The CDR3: CASSLGTGEEKLFF. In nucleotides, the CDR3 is TGCGCCAGCAGCTTGGGGACAGGGGAGGAGAAACTGTTTTTT.

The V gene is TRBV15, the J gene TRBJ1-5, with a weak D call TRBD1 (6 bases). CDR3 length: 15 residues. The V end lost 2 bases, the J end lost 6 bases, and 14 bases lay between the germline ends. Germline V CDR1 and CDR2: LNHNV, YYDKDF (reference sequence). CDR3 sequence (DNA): TGTGCCACCAGCAGACCCGACAGGCCACCTCAGCCCCAGCATTTT. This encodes CATSRPDRPPQPQHF.

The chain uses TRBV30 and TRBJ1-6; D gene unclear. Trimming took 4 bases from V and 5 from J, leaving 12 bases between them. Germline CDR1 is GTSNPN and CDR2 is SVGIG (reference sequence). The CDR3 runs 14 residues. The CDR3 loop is CAWTGAKDNSPLHF. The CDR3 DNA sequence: TGTGCCTGGACCGGAGCGAAGGATAATTCACCCCTCCACTTT.

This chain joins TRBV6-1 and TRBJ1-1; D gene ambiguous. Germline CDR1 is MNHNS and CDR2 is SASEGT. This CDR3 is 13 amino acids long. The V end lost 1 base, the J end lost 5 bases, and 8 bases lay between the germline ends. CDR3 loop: CASSEDAETEAFF. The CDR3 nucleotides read TGTGCCAGCAGTGAAGACGCGGAGACTGAAGCTTTCTTT.

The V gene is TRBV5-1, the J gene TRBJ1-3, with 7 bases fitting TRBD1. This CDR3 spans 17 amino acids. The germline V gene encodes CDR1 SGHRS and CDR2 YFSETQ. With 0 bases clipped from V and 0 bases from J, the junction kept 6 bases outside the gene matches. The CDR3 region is CASSLAAGGNSGNTIYF. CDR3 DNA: TGCGCCAGCAGCTTGGCGGCAGGGGGAAACTCTGGAAACACCATATATTTT.

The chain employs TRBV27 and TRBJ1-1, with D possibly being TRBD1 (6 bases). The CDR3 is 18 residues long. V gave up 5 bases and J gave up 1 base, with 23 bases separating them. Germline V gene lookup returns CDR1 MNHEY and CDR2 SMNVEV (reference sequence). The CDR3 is CASSPPWGPVSENTEAFF. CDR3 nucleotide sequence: TGTGCCAGCAGTCCGCCGTGGGGGCCCGTGAGTGAGAACACTGAAGCTTTCTTT.

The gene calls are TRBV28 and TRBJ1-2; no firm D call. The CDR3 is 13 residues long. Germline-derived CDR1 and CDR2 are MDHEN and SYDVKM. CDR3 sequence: CGAGTPVPYGYTF. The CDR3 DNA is TGTGGCGCCGGTACGCCGGTACCTTATGGCTACACCTTC.

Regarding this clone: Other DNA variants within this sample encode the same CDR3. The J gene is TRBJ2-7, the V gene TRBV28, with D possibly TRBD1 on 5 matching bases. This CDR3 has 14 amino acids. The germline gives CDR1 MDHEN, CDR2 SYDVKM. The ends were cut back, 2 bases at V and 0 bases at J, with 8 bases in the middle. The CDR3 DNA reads TGTGCCAGCAGTTTAACAGGTAGCTCCTACGAGCAGTACTTC. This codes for CASSLTGSSYEQYF.

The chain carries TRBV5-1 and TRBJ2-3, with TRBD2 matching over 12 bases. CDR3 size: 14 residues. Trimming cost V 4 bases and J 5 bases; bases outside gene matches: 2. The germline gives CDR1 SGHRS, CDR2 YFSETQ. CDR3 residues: CASSATSGRDTQYF. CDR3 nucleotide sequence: TGCGCCAGCAGCGCGACTAGCGGGAGAGATACGCAGTATTTT.

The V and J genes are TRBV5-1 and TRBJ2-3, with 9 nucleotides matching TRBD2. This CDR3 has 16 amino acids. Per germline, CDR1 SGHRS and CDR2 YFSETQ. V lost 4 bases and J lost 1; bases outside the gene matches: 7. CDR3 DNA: TGCGCCAGCAGCGCTGGACTAGCGCCAGGCACAGATACGCAGTATTTT. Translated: CASSAGLAPGTDTQYF.

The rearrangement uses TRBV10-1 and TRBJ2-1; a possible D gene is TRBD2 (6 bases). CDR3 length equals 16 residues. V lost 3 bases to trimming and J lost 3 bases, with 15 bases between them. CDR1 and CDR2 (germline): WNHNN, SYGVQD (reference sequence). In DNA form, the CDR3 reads TGCGCCAGCAGTGACGTCCCGGGGGAGCACTACAATGAGCAGTTCTTC. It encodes CASSDVPGEHYNEQFF.

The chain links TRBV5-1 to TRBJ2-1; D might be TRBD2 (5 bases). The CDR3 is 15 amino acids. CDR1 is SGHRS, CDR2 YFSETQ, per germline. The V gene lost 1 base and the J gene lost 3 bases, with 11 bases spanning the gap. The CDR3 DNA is TGCGCCAGCAGCTTGTTGGAGGTAGGCTACAATGAGCAGTTCTTC. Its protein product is CASSLLEVGYNEQFF.

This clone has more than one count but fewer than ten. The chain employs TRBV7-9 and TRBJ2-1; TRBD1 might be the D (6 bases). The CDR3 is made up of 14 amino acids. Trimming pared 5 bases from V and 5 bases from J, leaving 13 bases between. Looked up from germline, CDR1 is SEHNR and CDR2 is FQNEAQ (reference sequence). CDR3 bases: TGTGCCAGCAGCCAGAGTAACAGGGACAATGAGCAGTTCTTC. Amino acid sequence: CASSQSNRDNEQFF.

CDR3 DNA sequence: TGTGCCAGCAGCTTGGGACAGGGGAGGGGACAAGATACGCAGTATTTT. Residues: CASSLGQGRGQDTQYF. The J gene is TRBJ2-3, the V gene TRBV7-8; TRBD1 matches at 10 bases. The germline V gene encodes CDR1 SGHVS and CDR2 FQNEAQ. CDR3 size: 16 residues. Trimming at V came to 3 bases and at J to 5 bases, leaving 8 bases not matched to a gene.